This T cell receptor beta chain is from a study of identical twins. The study's findings and limits: When twins shared out-of-frame alpha sequences, those sequences had excess low generation probability.

Looked up from germline, CDR1 is SGHRS and CDR2 is YFSETQ. With 4 bases removed from V and 4 bases from J, the gap between germline ends came to 9 bases. The length of the CDR3 is 13 residues. This clonotype was seen ten or more times. What it binds is not known. TCRdb re-called the 5' RACE reads with MiXCR, one entry per CDR3 protein. The data hold hundreds of thousands of distinct CDR3 sequences, with approximately 8.3% observed a single time. This same sample was also part of a study on yellow fever vaccine responses in identical twins.

The chain employs TRBV5-1 and TRBJ2-1, with D possibly being TRBD1 (6 bases). This TCR was sampled from a woman in her late teens or twenties in good health. Material: memory (CD45RO+) T cells sorted from blood. The CDR3 DNA reads TGCGCCAGCAGCCCGGGGACATACAATGAGCAGTTCTTC. Its translation is CASSPGTYNEQFF.